This T cell receptor (beta chain) came from a study of post-analysis software for immune sequencing data. Broader study findings: About five TRBV segments appeared more often in patients than in controls, and TRBV5-6, TRBV5-1 and TRBV20-1 were among these. Multiple sclerosis patients showed significantly lower normalized Chao1 diversity than controls did.

Sequencing libraries made from TCR beta cDNA carried unique molecular identifiers. The yield from roughly 1 to 10 million T cells was roughly 500,000 cDNA molecules in total. TCRdb ran MiXCR on the PCR reads and lists one entry per CDR3 protein. The data show about 820,000 distinct CDR3 sequences, about 50% seen once. A word on this clonotype: Its antigen is not identified.

The J segment lost 1 base and the V segment lost 0 bases, leaving 4 bases of the junction unmatched. CDR3 length equals 16 residues. CDR1 is DFQATT and CDR2 is SNEGSKA in the germline V gene (reference sequence). This sequence joins TRBV20-1 and TRBJ2-5; 11 bases fit TRBD2. The source is a girl between 5 and 17 years old with multiple sclerosis. Sequenced: blood. In nucleotides, the CDR3 is TGCAGTGCTAGAGATTGGACTAGCGGGCTCCAAGAGACCCAGTACTTC. It encodes CSARDWTSGLQETQYF.